A single sample is the source of the 5 T cell receptor beta chains below, sequenced in a study of T cell responses to AZD1222 COVID-19 vaccine. Produced via immunoSEQ multiplex PCR; TCRdb's table is partial and in-frame only. The table records around 200,000 clones, 85% to 95% of them present only once. Sequencing used peripheral blood, obtained on day 0 of AZD1222 vaccination. These TCRs come from an adult in good health.

The V and J genes are TRBV11-1 and TRBJ1-2; TRBD1 aligns across 8 bases. This CDR3 comprises 15 residues. V lost 2 bases to trimming and J lost 2 bases; unmatched junction nucleotides: 4. Germline V gene lookup returns CDR1 SGHAT and CDR2 FQDESV (reference sequence). The CDR3 DNA is TGTGCCAGCAGCTTAATGTCAGGGGGCAACTATGGCTACACCTTC. Its protein is CASSLMSGGNYGYTF.

This chain uses TRBV5-5 with TRBJ1-5; 10 nucleotides line up with TRBD1. CDR3 length equals 15 residues. After removal of 4 bases from V and 7 bases from J, the junction contained 8 bases not matched to a gene. Germline CDR1 SGHKS, CDR2 YYEKEE (reference sequence). CDR3 residues: CASSLGQGGGQPQHF. In nucleotides, the CDR3 is TGTGCCAGCAGCCTCGGACAGGGGGGAGGACAGCCCCAGCATTTT. The entire variable domain, with the rest obtained from reference TRBV5-5 and TRBJ1-5, is as follows: DAGVTQSPTHLIKTRGQQVTLRCSPISGHKSVSWYQQVLGQGPQFIFQYYEKEERGRGNFPDRFSARQFPNYSSELNVNALLLGDSALYLCASSLGQGGGQPQHFGDGTRLSIL.

This chain joins TRBV10-2 and TRBJ1-1; D gene unclear. V was shortened by 7 bases and J by 2 bases, with 8 bases between the two germline ends. Germline V gene data show CDR1 as WSHSY and CDR2 as SAAADI. This CDR3 region has 12 residues. For the CDR3, the DNA is TGCGCCAGCATGCCAGGTAACACTGAAGCTTTCTTT. Encoded protein: CASMPGNTEAFF.

The chain joins TRBV5-6 to TRBJ1-5, with 7 nucleotides matching TRBD1. The CDR3 contains 15 residues. The V segment lost 4 bases and the J segment 0 bases; nucleotides outside the gene matches: 4. CDR1 and CDR2 (germline): SGHDT, YYEEEE. The CDR3 region is CASSRQGPSNQPQHF. Here the CDR3 DNA reads TGTGCCAGCAGCAGACAGGGTCCTAGCAATCAGCCCCAGCATTTT. The full variable domain, rest sourced from reference TRBV5-6 and TRBJ1-5, is DAGVTQSPTHLIKTRGQQVTLRCSPKSGHDTVSWYQQALGQGPQFIFQYYEEEERQRGNFPDRFSGHQFPNYSSELNVNALLLGDSALYLCASSRQGPSNQPQHFGDGTRLSIL.

This chain links TRBV28 with TRBJ2-1; 7 bases match TRBD2. This CDR3 spans 17 amino acids. V lost 0 bases, J lost 5 bases, and 10 bases stayed unmatched. The V gene's germline CDR1 is MDHEN and CDR2 SYDVKM. CDR3 coding DNA: TGTGCCAGCAGTTTATGGAACTTCGGGGACTACAACAATGAGCAGTTCTTC. Its translation is CASSLWNFGDYNNEQFF.